This entry is about one T cell receptor beta chain. As yet, its antigen is unknown. The stimulus was lysate of CMV-infected fibroblasts, around 10 ug/mL. CD4+ T cells upregulating both CD40 ligand and CD69 were sorted as responding cells. CD8+ T cells were removed from PBMCs prior to stimulation. Sequencing used immunoSEQ version 4 in survey mode. The method was immunoSEQ multiplex PCR; TCRdb's version includes in-frame clones alone and lacks a portion of them. This sample has about 20,000 clones, with about four fifths found just once. This entry is derived from a study of persistence of HIV-infected CD4 T cells. V gave up 5 bases and J gave up 0 bases, with 11 bases separating them. Germline V gene data show CDR1 as LNHNV and CDR2 as YYDKDF (reference sequence). This CDR3 spans 16 amino acids.

The gene calls are TRBV15 and TRBJ1-6; D gene ambiguous. The source was CD4+ T cells sorted from PBMCs after 18-hour stimulation, collected from a patient who received antiretroviral therapy. The TCR was taken from an adult man with HIV who was CMV-seropositive. CDR3 amino acids: CATSPVRSSYNSPLHF. CDR3 DNA sequence: TGTGCCACCAGCCCCGTCAGGAGCTCCTATAATTCACCCCTCCACTTT. The full variable domain, its missing parts supplied by reference TRBV15 and TRBJ1-6, is DAMVIQNPRYQVTQFGKPVTLSCSQTLNHNVMYWYQQKSSQAPKLLFHYYDKDFNNEADTPDNFQSRRPNTSFCFLDIRSPGLGDTAMYLCATSPVRSSYNSPLHFGNGTRLTVT.